The clone carrying this T cell receptor (beta chain) was seen more than once but under ten times. Its specificity is not known. Template switching added a universal primer site; cDNA carried unique molecular identifiers. MiXCR was run by TCRdb on the 5' RACE reads, yielding one entry per CDR3 protein. The data hold roughly 260,000 distinct CDR3 sequences, with 6% to 8.5% observed a single time. This CDR3 is built from 11 residues. V dropped 2 bases and J dropped 7 bases, with 8 bases sitting between them. The germline gives CDR1 SQVTM, CDR2 ANQGSEA. This record belongs to a study of identical twins. Study observations and caveats: Out-of-frame beta sequences exhibited a weaker degree of excess twin sharing.

This same sample was also taken into another study, of yellow fever vaccine responses in identical twins.

Sequencing used CD8+ T cells sorted from blood. The sequence was obtained from a woman aged 18-29 years in good health. This chain uses TRBV29-1 with TRBJ1-1; no clear D gene. CDR3 sequence reads: CSVERVGEAFF. CDR3 coding DNA: TGCAGCGTTGAACGTGTCGGTGAAGCTTTCTTT. Full variable domain (missing parts from reference TRBV29-1 and TRBJ1-1): SAVISQKPSRDICQRGTSLTIQCQVDSQVTMMFWYRQQPGQSLTLIATANQGSEATYESGFVIDKFPISRPNLTFSTLTVSNMSPEDSSIYLCSVERVGEAFFGQGTRLTVV.